These 21 T cell receptor beta chains came from one sample sequenced in a study of T-cell memory formation after mild COVID-19. TCRdb used MiXCR to reprocess the 5' RACE reads, holding one entry per CDR3 protein. The data hold roughly 130,000 distinct CDR3 sequences, with about 15% observed a single time. Sequencing was performed on PBMCs or a T cell subset sorted from them (not recorded which). These TCRs come from a man aged 18 to 30 who had mild COVID-19 (a few samples of this study predate the infection). Cell type and time point are not known.

This chain uses TRBV12-3 or TRBV12-4 with TRBJ2-2; D gene uncertain. The CDR3 extends over 14 amino acids. V dropped 5 bases and J dropped 9 bases, with 16 bases sitting between them. The DNA of the CDR3 is TGTGCCAGCAGTCTTAATGGTAACGACCGGGAGCTGTTTTTT. This encodes CASSLNGNDRELFF.

The V gene is TRBV20-1, the J gene TRBJ2-7; D is possibly TRBD1 or TRBD2 (5 bases each). The CDR3 consists of 13 residues. From germline, CDR1 is DFQATT and CDR2 SNEGSKA (reference sequence). Trimming pared 4 bases from V and 6 bases from J, leaving 16 bases between. The CDR3 nucleotides read TGCAGTGCTAATCCCGGGACCCTCACCGAGCAGTACTTC. Translated: CSANPGTLTEQYF.

Here the CDR3 reads CASSGQPNTEAFF. The CDR3 DNA is TGCGCCAGCAGCGGGCAACCGAACACTGAAGCTTTCTTT. J is TRBJ1-1 and V is TRBV5-1, with unresolved D. This CDR3 contains 13 residues. Germline CDR1 is SGHRS and CDR2 is YFSETQ. V lost 4 bases and J lost 1, with 8 bases in between.

This clonotype occurred many times. Written as DNA, the CDR3 is TGTGCCAGCAGCCAAGACTCAGAGACCCAGTACTTC. Its protein is CASSQDSETQYF. V usage is TRBV6-6 and J usage is TRBJ2-5; D uncertain. This CDR3 has 12 amino acids. Trimming pared 6 bases from V and 4 bases from J, leaving 9 bases between. Germline loops: CDR1 MNHNY, CDR2 SVGAGI (reference sequence).

Only a few counts were recorded for this clonotype. This rearrangement joins TRBV2 to TRBJ2-7, with 13 nucleotides matching TRBD2. The CDR3 has 17 residues. V trimming: 2 bases; J trimming: 0 bases; junction bases outside the gene matches: 4. Germline assignment: CDR1 SNHLY and CDR2 FYNNEI. CDR3 region: CASSERRLAGGSYEQYV. The CDR3 nucleotides read TGTGCCAGCAGTGAAAGAAGACTAGCGGGGGGCTCCTACGAGCAGTACGTC.

This clonotype came up a few times. J is TRBJ2-2 and V is TRBV7-9; TRBD1 might be the D (8 bases). Trimming removed 5 bases from V and 3 bases from J, with 19 bases in between. This CDR3 has 17 residues. CDR1 and CDR2 (germline): SEHNR, FQNEAQ (reference sequence). The chain's CDR3 is CASSVVRTGRDTGELFF. The DNA of the CDR3 is TGTGCCAGCAGCGTAGTACGGACAGGGAGGGACACCGGGGAGCTGTTTTTT.

This clonotype was counted only a few times. The chain couples TRBV11-2 to TRBJ2-5, with 9 bases fitting TRBD2. The ends lost 1 base at V and 6 bases at J; junction bases unmatched: 6. Germline V gives CDR1 SGHAT, CDR2 FQNNGV. The CDR3 covers 15 residues. The CDR3 DNA sequence: TGTGCCAGCAGCTTAGTTGCGGGGGGGCCGAAGACCCAGTACTTC. It codes for CASSLVAGGPKTQYF.

J is TRBJ2-3 and V is TRBV28; TRBD2 is a possible D gene (5 bases). Germline V lookup: CDR1 MDHEN, CDR2 SYDVKM. Trimming cost V 10 bases and J 6 bases, with 17 bases left between them. The CDR3 is made up of 13 amino acids. The CDR3 nucleotides read TGTGCCACCGAGGGTGGGGTCGGGGATACGCAGTATTTT. Translated, it gives CATEGGVGDTQYF.

This clonotype was observed at least ten times. The rearrangement uses TRBV7-2 and TRBJ2-5, with 11 bases that match TRBD2. V shed 5 bases, J shed 1 base, and the junction held 12 bases outside the gene matches. The CDR3 runs to 18 residues. The germline CDR1 and CDR2 sequences are SGHTA and FQGNSA. CDR3 in DNA: TGTGCCAGCAGCCCCATGGGGATTAGCGGGGGGGGCCAAGAGACCCAGTACTTC. It codes for CASSPMGISGGGQETQYF.

This clonotype was seen ten or more times. This chain joins TRBV12-3 or TRBV12-4 and TRBJ2-7; D is tentatively TRBD1 or TRBD2 (5 bases each). Between the trimmed V and J ends, which lost 6 bases and 1 base, there was a span of 7 bases. There are 12 residues in the CDR3. The CDR3 loop is CASRGPSYEQYF. CDR3 coding DNA: TGTGCCAGCAGGGGACCATCCTACGAGCAGTACTTC.

Only a few counts were recorded for this clonotype. This sequence joins TRBV3-1 and TRBJ1-6, with 9 bases matching TRBD1. V shed 3 bases and J 6 bases; nucleotides not matched to a gene: 3. The CDR3 is 15 residues long. Germline assignment: CDR1 LGHDT and CDR2 YNNKEL (reference sequence). The CDR3 is CASSQAGQGNSPLHF. For the CDR3, the DNA is TGTGCCAGCAGCCAGGCGGGACAGGGTAATTCACCCCTCCACTTT.

The J gene is TRBJ1-2, the V gene TRBV6-5, with D tentatively TRBD1 (6 bases). The CDR3 consists of 13 residues. Trimming removed 2 bases at V and 8 bases at J, with 12 bases between. CDR1 is MNHEY, CDR2 SVGAGI, per germline. CDR3 nucleotide sequence: TGTGCCAGCAGTTACAACAGGGAAGCGGGCTACACCTTC. Encoded protein: CASSYNREAGYTF.

This clonotype was recorded a few times. The chain links TRBV5-1 to TRBJ2-3, with D possibly matching TRBD2 (6 bases). The germline V and J ends were trimmed by 0 bases and 4 bases, with 15 bases remaining between them. CDR1 SGHRS and CDR2 YFSETQ come from the germline V gene. This CDR3 is built from 16 residues. CDR3 protein: CASSLGGNGGADTQYF. The CDR3, as DNA: TGCGCCAGCAGCTTGGGGGGTAATGGCGGGGCAGATACGCAGTATTTT.

The chain carries TRBV6-5 and TRBJ1-5; 7 positions agree with TRBD1. Unmatched junction bases numbered 7, after V lost 5 bases and J lost 9 bases. CDR3 length: 13 residues. Germline V gene data show CDR1 as MNHEY and CDR2 as SVGAGI. The CDR3 here is CASSTGQNMPQHF. DNA of the CDR3: TGTGCCAGCAGTACGGGACAGAATATGCCCCAGCATTTT.

The rearrangement uses TRBV7-2 and TRBJ1-1; no firm D call. Germline V lookup: CDR1 SGHTA, CDR2 FQGNSA. The CDR3 is 14 residues long. With 0 bases removed from V and 7 bases from J, the gap between germline ends came to 12 bases. The CDR3 coding sequence is TGTGCCAGCAGCTTAGCGGCGAGAGTCGGTGAAGCTTTCTTT. The encoded protein is CASSLAARVGEAFF.

This clonotype appeared a few times. The V and J genes are TRBV7-2 and TRBJ2-5; D is perhaps TRBD1 (5 bases). The V gene lost 5 bases and the J gene lost 7 bases, with 17 bases spanning the gap. Looked up from germline, CDR1 is SGHTA and CDR2 is FQGNSA. The CDR3 extends over 14 amino acids. CDR3 sequence: CASSPETVPGTQYF. The CDR3 DNA sequence: TGTGCCAGCAGCCCGGAGACAGTGCCCGGGACCCAGTACTTC.

This clonotype was detected a few times. The chain carries TRBV2 and TRBJ1-1; no definite D call. V gave up 5 bases and J gave up 0 bases, with 7 bases separating them. Germline CDR1 is SNHLY and CDR2 is FYNNEI. This CDR3 is built from 13 residues. CDR3 sequence reads: CASSSQMNTEAFF. CDR3 nucleotides: TGTGCCAGCAGTTCACAGATGAACACTGAAGCTTTCTTT.

In this sample, this clonotype turned up a few times. The chain links TRBV7-2 to TRBJ2-3, with a possible D match to TRBD1 (5 bases). This CDR3 is 13 amino acids long. Germline V gene sequence: CDR1 SGHTA, CDR2 FQGNSA. The germline V and J ends were trimmed by 5 bases and 5 bases, with 11 bases remaining between them. The CDR3 region has the DNA TGTGCCAGCAGCCAGTCCAGGGTAGATACGCAGTATTTT. This encodes CASSQSRVDTQYF.

This clonotype appeared a few times. The V call is TRBV6-5, the J call TRBJ1-5; a possible D gene is TRBD1 (5 bases). With 0 bases removed from V and 6 bases from J, the gap between germline ends came to 12 bases. The CDR3 is made up of 15 amino acids. In germline, CDR1 is MNHEY, CDR2 SVGAGI. The CDR3 DNA reads TGTGCCAGCAGTTACTCGGCAGGGAGTAGTCAGCCCCAGCATTTT. It specifies CASSYSAGSSQPQHF.

The V gene is TRBV20-1, the J gene TRBJ2-3, with 11 positions matching TRBD1. The CDR3 runs 15 residues. Trimming removed 8 bases from V and 3 bases from J; junction bases left unmatched: 10. Per the germline V gene, CDR1 is DFQATT and CDR2 is SNEGSKA (reference sequence). The CDR3 DNA reads as TGCAGTACGGGACAGGGGGGATTACGGACAGATACGCAGTATTTT. Protein product: CSTGQGGLRTDTQYF.

CDR3 in amino acids: CASSLNRDEQFF. In nucleotides, the CDR3 is TGTGCCAGCAGCCTAAACCGGGATGAGCAGTTCTTC. The J gene is TRBJ2-1, the V gene TRBV11-3; D unresolved. CDR3 length: 12 amino acids. V lost 5 bases and J 8 bases, leaving 10 bases between the germline ends. CDR1 SGHNT and CDR2 YENEEA come from the germline V gene.